Listed here are 25 T cell receptor beta chains from one sample, sequenced in a study of long-term antiretroviral therapy in people with HIV. Run at survey level, the immunoSEQ assay was version v3.0. This table comes from immunoSEQ multiplex PCR, and its TCRdb copy is limited to in-frame clones, with some not included. The sample holds 34,000 or so clones, 70% to 90% seen once. Sequenced here: unsorted PBMCs, sampled 2.8 years before starting antiretroviral therapy. The source of these receptors is a woman in her twenties or thirties with HIV.

This chain uses TRBV19 with TRBJ2-5; D possibly uses TRBD1 or TRBD2 (6 bases each). The CDR3 is 17 residues long. Trimming removed 7 bases at V and 0 bases at J, with 21 bases between. Germline values: CDR1 LNHDA, CDR2 SQIVND (reference sequence). CDR3 nucleotides: TGTGCCAGTACCCCAAGGGCACAGGGACTCTACCAAGAGACCCAGTACTTC. It yields the protein CASTPRAQGLYQETQYF.

The chain has TRBV5-8 and TRBJ1-1; D is unclear. Trimming removed 4 bases at V and 1 base at J, with 14 bases between. This CDR3 is 15 amino acids long. The germline gives CDR1 SGHTS, CDR2 YDEGEE. CDR3 DNA sequence: TGTGCCAGCAGCCCGGACCCCCGGAGGAACACTGAAGCTTTCTTT. It encodes CASSPDPRRNTEAFF.

V gene TRBV4-1 combines with J gene TRBJ1-1, with D hard to call. CDR3 length: 14 residues. The V end was cut by 0 bases, the J end by 1 base, with 6 bases between. CDR1 is MGHRA and CDR2 is YSYEKL in the germline V gene. As DNA, the CDR3 is TGCGCCAGCAGCCAAGATGGAGGGAACACTGAAGCTTTCTTT. This sequence encodes CASSQDGGNTEAFF.

The chain uses TRBV19 and TRBJ2-4; 7 positions match TRBD1. In germline, CDR1 is LNHDA, CDR2 SQIVND (reference sequence). There are 13 residues in the CDR3. V trimming: 7 bases; J trimming: 7 bases; junction bases outside the gene matches: 7. The CDR3 is CASKIQGVNIQYF. The CDR3, as DNA: TGTGCCAGTAAGATCCAGGGGGTCAACATTCAGTACTTC. Complete variable domain (other parts from reference TRBV19 and TRBJ2-4): DGGITQSPKYLFRKEGQNVTLSCEQNLNHDAMYWYRQDPGQGLRLIYYSQIVNDFQKGDIAEGYSVSREKKESFPLTVTSAQKNPTAFYLCASKIQGVNIQYFGAGTRLSVL.

V gene TRBV6-5 combines with J gene TRBJ1-4; 9 positions match TRBD1. Germline lookup yields CDR1 MNHEY and CDR2 SVGAGI. The junction had 4 bases not matched to a gene; V was cut back by 6 bases and J by 2 bases. The CDR3 totals 15 residues. In nucleotides, the CDR3 is TGTGCCAGCAGGAGACAGGGGGTGACTAATGAAAAACTGTTTTTT. This encodes CASRRQGVTNEKLFF.

The chain couples TRBV9 to TRBJ2-5, with D unresolved. V gave up 2 bases and J gave up 2 bases, with 16 bases separating them. CDR3 length: 16 amino acids. Looked up from germline, CDR1 is SGDLS and CDR2 is YYNGEE. The CDR3 protein is CASSVASGKLQETQYF. CDR3 sequence (DNA): TGTGCCAGCAGCGTTGCGTCGGGTAAATTACAAGAGACCCAGTACTTC.

The chain has TRBV2 and TRBJ1-5; 9 bases agree with TRBD1. This CDR3 is 16 amino acids long. The J segment lost 4 bases and the V segment lost 5 bases, leaving 9 bases of the junction unmatched. The germline V gene encodes CDR1 SNHLY and CDR2 FYNNEI. This chain's CDR3 is CASSRQGVSPNQPQHF. The CDR3, as DNA: TGTGCCAGCAGTCGACAGGGGGTTTCCCCTAATCAGCCCCAGCATTTT.

The gene calls are TRBV18 and TRBJ1-2; a weak D match, TRBD1 (6 bases). The CDR3 covers 16 residues. Trimming cost V 0 bases and J 5 bases, with 16 bases left between them. In germline, CDR1 is KGHSH, CDR2 LQKENI. CDR3 nucleotides: TGTGCCAGCTCACCACCATCAGGGGAGGCTCGTTATGGCTACACCTTC. This encodes CASSPPSGEARYGYTF.

The chain is built from TRBV6-1 and TRBJ2-5; a possible D gene is TRBD2 (6 bases). This CDR3 is 13 amino acids long. Germline V gives CDR1 MNHNS, CDR2 SASEGT. V was pared by 6 bases and J by 1 base, with 9 bases between. In nucleotides, the CDR3 is TGTGCCAGCAGGGAGGGCAGCCAAGAGACCCAGTACTTC. Its protein product is CASREGSQETQYF.

The V gene is TRBV23-1, the J gene TRBJ2-5; D not certain. TRBV23-1 is known as an ORF, though its function is uncertain. V was cut by 0 bases and J by 2 bases, with 10 bases left in between. The CDR3 runs to 15 residues. The DNA of the CDR3 is TGCGCCAGCAGTCAATCGGTACAGCTACAAGAGACCCAGTACTTC. Amino acid sequence: CASSQSVQLQETQYF.

This clone has only a few counts. The genes are TRBV5-8 and TRBJ1-6; no reliable D call. Germline V gene sequence: CDR1 SGHTS, CDR2 YDEGEE. Between the trimmed V and J ends, which lost 6 bases and 6 bases, there was a span of 13 bases. CDR3 length: 14 amino acids. The CDR3 DNA is TGTGCCAGCACCTCAGGAAGCACTAATTCACCCCTCCACTTT. It specifies CASTSGSTNSPLHF.

The chain carries TRBV6-1 and TRBJ1-6; 10 bases fit TRBD1. This CDR3 region has 20 residues. Looked up from germline, CDR1 is MNHNS and CDR2 is SASEGT. Trimming at V came to 4 bases and at J to 3 bases, leaving 15 bases not matched to a gene. The CDR3, as DNA: TGTGCCAGCAGTGCGCGGGACAGGGGTGCGGGATACAGCTATAATTCACCCCTCCACTTT. Its translation: CASSARDRGAGYSYNSPLHF.

This chain uses TRBV30 with TRBJ1-3, with D maybe TRBD1 (5 bases). CDR1 is GTSNPN, CDR2 SVGIG, per germline (reference sequence). The V end was cut by 1 base, the J end by 2 bases, with 15 bases between. The CDR3 is 16 residues long. The DNA of the CDR3 is TGTGCCTGGAGTGGGTTGATGAGGGGAACTGGAAACACCATATATTTT. As protein: CAWSGLMRGTGNTIYF.

CDR3 residues: CASSLAPAGKQETQYF. DNA of the CDR3: TGCGCCAGCAGCTTGGCGCCAGCAGGAAAACAAGAGACCCAGTACTTC. This rearrangement joins TRBV5-1 to TRBJ2-5; D gene uncertain. The germline CDR1 and CDR2 sequences are SGHRS and YFSETQ. Between the trimmed V and J ends, which lost 0 bases and 2 bases, there was a span of 14 bases. The CDR3 length is 16 residues.

The V and J genes are TRBV6-5 and TRBJ1-1, with D uncertain. Germline V gives CDR1 MNHEY, CDR2 SVGAGI. Trimming removed 5 bases at V and 3 bases at J, with 7 bases between. CDR3 length: 12 residues. CDR3 region: CASSRRDTEAFF. CDR3 sequence (DNA): TGTGCCAGCAGTCGGAGGGACACTGAAGCTTTCTTT.

V and J are TRBV7-9 and TRBJ1-3, with 11 bases aligning to TRBD1. Germline V gene sequence: CDR1 SEHNR, CDR2 FQNEAQ (reference sequence). With 1 base clipped from V and 1 base from J, the junction kept 3 bases outside the gene matches. This CDR3 has 17 amino acids. The CDR3 protein is CASSLGTGGRSGNTIYF. The CDR3 DNA reads as TGTGCCAGCAGCTTAGGGACAGGGGGCCGGTCTGGAAACACCATATATTTT.

The chain has TRBV19 and TRBJ1-5, with 7 positions matching TRBD1. The CDR3 loop spans 16 amino acids. Germline-derived CDR1 and CDR2 are LNHDA and SQIVND (reference sequence). The V and J ends lost 4 bases and 3 bases, in that order; junction bases with no gene match: 9. The CDR3 loop reads CASSKTGSSPNQPQHF. CDR3 DNA: TGTGCCAGTAGTAAGACAGGGAGTTCGCCCAATCAGCCCCAGCATTTT.

The V and J genes are TRBV30 and TRBJ1-1; 7 bases map to TRBD1. CDR1 GTSNPN and CDR2 SVGIG come from the germline V gene (reference sequence). The length of the CDR3 is 15 residues. Trimming at V came to 4 bases and at J to 1 base, leaving 9 bases not matched to a gene. For the CDR3, the DNA is TGTGCCTGGAACCGAGGGACAGACTCGAACACTGAAGCTTTCTTT. Its protein is CAWNRGTDSNTEAFF.

The chain has TRBV7-2 and TRBJ2-3; D is possibly TRBD2 (6 bases). The CDR3 sequence is 14 residues long. Germline V lookup: CDR1 SGHTA, CDR2 FQGNSA. Trimming pared 8 bases from V and 0 bases from J, leaving 12 bases between. In DNA, the CDR3 is TGTGCCAGCTCGCGGGGTGCTAGCACAGATACGCAGTATTTT. It yields the protein CASSRGASTDTQYF. Complete variable domain (other parts from reference TRBV7-2 and TRBJ2-3): GAGVSQSPSNKVTEKGKDVELRCDPISGHTALYWYRQSLGQGLEFLIYFQGNSAPDKSGLPSDRFSAERTGGSVSTLTIQRTQQEDSAVYLCASSRGASTDTQYFGPGTRLTVL.

In its sample, this clone was seen a few times. The chain recombines TRBV5-6 with TRBJ2-7; D is perhaps TRBD2 (6 bases). Germline CDR1 SGHDT, CDR2 YYEEEE. The V gene lost 0 bases and the J gene lost 2 bases, with 12 bases spanning the gap. The CDR3 loop spans 15 amino acids. CDR3 sequence: CASSLGQGGPYEQYV. The CDR3, as DNA: TGTGCCAGCAGCTTGGGCCAGGGAGGACCCTACGAGCAGTACGTC.

The chain joins TRBV9 to TRBJ1-2; D is unclear. This CDR3 has 15 residues. Deletions cut 4 bases from V and 6 bases from J, with 19 bases between. CDR1 is SGDLS and CDR2 is YYNGEE in the germline V gene. CDR3 DNA: TGTGCCAGCAGCCCTACCGTTGGAGCAACCGATGGCTACACCTTC. Translation: CASSPTVGATDGYTF. The variable domain in full, with the rest retrieved from reference TRBV9 and TRBJ1-2, is DSGVTQTPKHLITATGQRVTLRCSPRSGDLSVYWYQQSLDQGLQFLIQYYNGEERAKGNILERFSAQQFPDLHSELNLSSLELGDSALYFCASSPTVGATDGYTFGSGTRLTVV.

This chain uses TRBV7-9 with TRBJ2-7; 9 bases line up with TRBD2. The CDR3 totals 14 residues. Per germline, CDR1 SEHNR and CDR2 FQNEAQ (reference sequence). V lost 2 bases to trimming and J lost 6 bases; unmatched junction nucleotides: 5. The CDR3 nucleotides read TGTGCCAGCAGCTTATCGGCAGCGGGAGGCGAGCAGTACGTC. It translates to CASSLSAAGGEQYV.

This chain uses TRBV5-1 with TRBJ2-7; D gene uncertain. CDR3 size: 13 residues. Trimming pared 4 bases from V and 2 bases from J, leaving 10 bases between. Germline V lookup: CDR1 SGHRS, CDR2 YFSETQ. DNA of the CDR3: TGCGCCAGCAGCCCCGGCCCCACCTACGAGCAGTACTTC. It is translated as CASSPGPTYEQYF.

The V call is TRBV9, the J call TRBJ2-2; 10 bases fit TRBD1. The J segment lost 6 bases and the V segment lost 1 base, leaving 3 bases of the junction unmatched. Germline CDR1 is SGDLS and CDR2 is YYNGEE. The CDR3 length is 15 residues. CDR3 residues: CASSVRQGAPGELFF. CDR3 DNA: TGTGCCAGCAGCGTAAGACAGGGGGCTCCCGGGGAGCTGTTTTTT. The complete variable domain, with remaining parts taken from reference TRBV9 and TRBJ2-2, reads DSGVTQTPKHLITATGQRVTLRCSPRSGDLSVYWYQQSLDQGLQFLIQYYNGEERAKGNILERFSAQQFPDLHSELNLSSLELGDSALYFCASSVRQGAPGELFFGEGSRLTVL.

The chain employs TRBV18 and TRBJ2-1; TRBD2 might be the D (6 bases). The CDR3 extends over 12 amino acids. Trimming shortened V by 2 bases and J by 7 bases, and 6 bases separated the two germline ends. Per germline, CDR1 KGHSH and CDR2 LQKENI. The CDR3 DNA reads TGTGCCAGCTCACCAGGGGGGAATGAGCAGTTCTTC. As protein: CASSPGGNEQFF.